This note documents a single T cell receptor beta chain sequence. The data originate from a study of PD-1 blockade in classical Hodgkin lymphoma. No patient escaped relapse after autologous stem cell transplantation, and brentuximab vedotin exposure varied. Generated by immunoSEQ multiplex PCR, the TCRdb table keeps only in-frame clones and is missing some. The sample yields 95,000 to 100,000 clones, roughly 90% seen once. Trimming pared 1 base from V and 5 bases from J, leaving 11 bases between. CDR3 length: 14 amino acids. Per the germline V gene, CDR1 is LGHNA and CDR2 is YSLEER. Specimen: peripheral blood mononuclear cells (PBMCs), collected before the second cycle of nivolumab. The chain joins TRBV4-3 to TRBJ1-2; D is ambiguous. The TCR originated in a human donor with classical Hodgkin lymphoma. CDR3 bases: TGCGCCAGCAGCCAAGCCCTCCTGGATTATGGCTACACCTTC. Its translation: CASSQALLDYGYTF.